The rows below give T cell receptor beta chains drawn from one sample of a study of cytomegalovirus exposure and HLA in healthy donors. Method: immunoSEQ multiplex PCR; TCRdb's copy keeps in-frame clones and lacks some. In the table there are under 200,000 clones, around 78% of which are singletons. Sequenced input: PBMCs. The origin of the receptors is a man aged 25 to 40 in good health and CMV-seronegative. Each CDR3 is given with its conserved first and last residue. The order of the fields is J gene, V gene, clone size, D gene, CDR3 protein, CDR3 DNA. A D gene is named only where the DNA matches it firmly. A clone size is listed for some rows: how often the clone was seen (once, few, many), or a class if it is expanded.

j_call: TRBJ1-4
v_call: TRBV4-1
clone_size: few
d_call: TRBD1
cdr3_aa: CASSQVEDRRNEKLFF
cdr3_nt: TGCGCCAGCAGCCAAGTAGAGGACAGGAGGAATGAAAAACTGTTTTTT

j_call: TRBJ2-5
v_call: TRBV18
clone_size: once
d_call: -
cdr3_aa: CASSPGRETQYF
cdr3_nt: TGTGCCAGCTCCCCGGGGAGGGAGACCCAGTACTTC

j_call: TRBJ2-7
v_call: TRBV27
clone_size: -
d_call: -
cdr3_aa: CASSLLGAYEQYF
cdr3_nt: TGTGCCAGCAGTTTACTAGGGGCCTACGAGCAGTACTTC

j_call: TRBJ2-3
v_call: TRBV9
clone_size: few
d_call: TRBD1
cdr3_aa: CASSSGQGSDTQYF
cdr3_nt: TGTGCCAGCAGCTCGGGACAGGGTTCAGATACGCAGTATTTT

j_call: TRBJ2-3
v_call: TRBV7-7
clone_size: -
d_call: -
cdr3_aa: CASSLEGSTDTQYF
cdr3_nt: TGTGCTAGCAGCTTAGAGGGGAGCACAGATACGCAGTATTTT

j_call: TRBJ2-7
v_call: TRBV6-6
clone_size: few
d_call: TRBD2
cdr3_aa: CASKLSGRANEQYF
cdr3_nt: TGTGCCAGCAAACTTAGCGGGAGGGCGAACGAGCAGTACTTC

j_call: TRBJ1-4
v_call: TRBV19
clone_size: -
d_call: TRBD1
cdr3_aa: CASSITGVNEKLFF
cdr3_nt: TGTGCCAGTAGTATAACAGGGGTTAATGAAAAACTGTTTTTT

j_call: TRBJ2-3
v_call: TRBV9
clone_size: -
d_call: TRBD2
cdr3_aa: CASSVEAGGSTDTQYF
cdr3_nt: TGTGCCAGCAGCGTAGAGGCGGGAGGGAGCACAGATACGCAGTATTTT

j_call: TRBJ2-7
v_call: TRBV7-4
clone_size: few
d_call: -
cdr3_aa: CASIHSAPSSYEQYF
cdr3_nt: TGTGCCAGCATCCACTCCGCCCCTAGCTCCTACGAGCAGTACTTC

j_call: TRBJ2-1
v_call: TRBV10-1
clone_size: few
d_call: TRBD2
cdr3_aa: CASSESYSGRLFEQFF
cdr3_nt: TGCGCCAGCAGTGAGTCGTACAGCGGGAGGTTGTTTGAGCAGTTCTTC

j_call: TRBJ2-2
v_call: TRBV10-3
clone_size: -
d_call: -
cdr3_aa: CAISRVTGELFF
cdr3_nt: TGTGCCATCAGCAGGGTGACCGGGGAGCTGTTTTTT

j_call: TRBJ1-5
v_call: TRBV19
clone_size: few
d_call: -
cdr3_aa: CATQNRDTGSYQPQHF
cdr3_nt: TGTGCCACCCAAAATAGGGACACAGGGTCGTATCAGCCCCAGCATTTT

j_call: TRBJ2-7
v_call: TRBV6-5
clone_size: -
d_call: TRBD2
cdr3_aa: CASTRTSGSSYEQYF
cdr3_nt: TGTGCCAGCACCAGGACTAGCGGGAGCTCCTACGAGCAGTACTTC

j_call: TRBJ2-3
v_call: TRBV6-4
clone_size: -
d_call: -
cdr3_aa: CASSRTSTDTQYF
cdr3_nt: TGTGCCAGCAGTCGGACTAGCACAGATACGCAGTATTTT

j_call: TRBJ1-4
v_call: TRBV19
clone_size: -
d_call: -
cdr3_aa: CASIGAGNPVANEKLFF
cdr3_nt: TGTGCCAGTATTGGGGCAGGCAACCCCGTGGCTAATGAAAAACTGTTTTTT

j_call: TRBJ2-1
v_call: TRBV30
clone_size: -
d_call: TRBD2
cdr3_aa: CAWSHTSGEQFF
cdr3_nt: TGTGCCTGGAGTCACACTAGCGGCGAGCAGTTCTTC

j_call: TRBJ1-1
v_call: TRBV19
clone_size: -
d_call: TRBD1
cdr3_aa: CASRGIGQVLNTEAFF
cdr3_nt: TGTGCCAGTAGAGGAATCGGACAGGTCTTAAACACTGAAGCTTTCTTT

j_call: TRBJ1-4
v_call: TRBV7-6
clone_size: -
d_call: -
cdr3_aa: CASSLVGLSEKLFF
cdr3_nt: TGTGCCAGCAGCTTAGTTGGCCTTTCCGAAAAACTGTTTTTT

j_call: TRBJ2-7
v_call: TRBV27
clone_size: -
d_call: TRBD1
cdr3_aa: CASHSSGQGRYEQYF
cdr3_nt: TGTGCCAGCCATTCATCGGGACAGGGGCGCTACGAGCAGTACTTC

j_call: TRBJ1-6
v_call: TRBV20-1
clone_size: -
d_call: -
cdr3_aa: CSASYPSPLHF
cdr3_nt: TGCAGTGCTAGTTATCCCTCACCCCTCCACTTT

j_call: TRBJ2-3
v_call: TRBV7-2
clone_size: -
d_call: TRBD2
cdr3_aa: CASSLSGRRIDTQYF
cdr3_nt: TGTGCCAGCAGCCTTAGCGGGAGGAGGATAGATACGCAGTATTTT

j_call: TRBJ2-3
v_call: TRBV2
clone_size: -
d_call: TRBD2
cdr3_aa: CASSLKGTIGTQYF
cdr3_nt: TGTGCCAGCAGTCTAAAGGGGACTATCGGTACGCAGTATTTT

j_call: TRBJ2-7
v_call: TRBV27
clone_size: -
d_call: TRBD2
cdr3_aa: CASSPQLGGPYEQYF
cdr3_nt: TGTGCCAGCAGTCCCCAGTTGGGAGGGCCGTACGAGCAGTACTTC

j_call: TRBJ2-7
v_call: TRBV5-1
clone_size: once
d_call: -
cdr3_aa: CASSSDGTYEQYF
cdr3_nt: TGCGCCAGCAGTTCGGACGGGACCTACGAGCAGTACTTC

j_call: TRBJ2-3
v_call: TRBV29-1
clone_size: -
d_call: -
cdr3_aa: CSVERGGVDTQYF
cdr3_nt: TGCAGCGTTGAAAGGGGGGGGGTAGATACGCAGTATTTT

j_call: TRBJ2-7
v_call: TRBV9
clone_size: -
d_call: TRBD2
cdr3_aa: CASSVGASGITYEQYF
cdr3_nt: TGTGCCAGCAGCGTAGGGGCTAGCGGGATAACCTACGAGCAGTACTTC

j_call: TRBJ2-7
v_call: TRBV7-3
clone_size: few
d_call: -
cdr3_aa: CASSLGGARDEQYF
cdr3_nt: TGTGCCAGCAGCTTGGGGGGAGCTCGGGACGAGCAGTACTTC

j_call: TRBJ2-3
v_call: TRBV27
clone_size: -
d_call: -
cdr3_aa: CASSFTGLNTQYF
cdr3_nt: TGTGCCAGCAGTTTCACAGGGTTGAATACGCAGTATTTT

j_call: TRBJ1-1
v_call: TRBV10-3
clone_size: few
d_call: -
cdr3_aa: CAISVEEEAFF
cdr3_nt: TGTGCCATCAGCGTCGAGGAAGAAGCTTTCTTT

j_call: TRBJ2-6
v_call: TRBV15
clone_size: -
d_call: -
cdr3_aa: CATSRGGVGANVLTF
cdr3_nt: TGTGCCACCAGCAGAGGGGGGGTTGGGGCCAACGTCCTGACTTTC

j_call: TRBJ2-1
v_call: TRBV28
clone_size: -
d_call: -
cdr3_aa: CASSSLERSYNEQFF
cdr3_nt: TGTGCCAGCAGTTCTCTCGAGCGGTCCTACAATGAGCAGTTCTTC

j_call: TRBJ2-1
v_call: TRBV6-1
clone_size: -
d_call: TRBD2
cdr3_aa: CASTGLDENEQFF
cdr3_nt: TGTGCCAGCACAGGACTAGATGAGAATGAGCAGTTCTTC

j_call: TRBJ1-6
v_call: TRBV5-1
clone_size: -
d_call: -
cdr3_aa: CASSAGYSPLHF
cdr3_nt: TGCGCCAGCAGTGCGGGGTATTCACCCCTCCACTTT

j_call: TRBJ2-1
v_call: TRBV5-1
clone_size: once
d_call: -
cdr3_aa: CASSLRWPAGGNEQFF
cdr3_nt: TGCGCCAGCAGCTTGCGGTGGCCGGCAGGTGGCAATGAGCAGTTCTTC

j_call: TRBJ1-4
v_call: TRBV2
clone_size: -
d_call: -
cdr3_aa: CASSGGTYLEKLFF
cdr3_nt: TGTGCCAGCAGCGGGGGAACCTACCTTGAAAAACTGTTTTTT

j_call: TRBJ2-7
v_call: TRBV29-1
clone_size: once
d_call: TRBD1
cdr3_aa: CSVSGQGFYEQYF
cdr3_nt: TGCAGCGTTTCGGGACAGGGGTTCTACGAGCAGTACTTC

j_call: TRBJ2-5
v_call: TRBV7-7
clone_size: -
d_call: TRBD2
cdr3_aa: CASSLTGLARETQYF
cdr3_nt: TGTGCTAGCAGCTTAACGGGACTAGCAAGAGAGACCCAGTACTTC

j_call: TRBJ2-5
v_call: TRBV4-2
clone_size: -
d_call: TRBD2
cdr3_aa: CASSQALASGSYAQYF
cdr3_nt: TGTGCCAGCAGCCAAGCTTTGGCTAGCGGGAGTTATGCCCAGTACTTC

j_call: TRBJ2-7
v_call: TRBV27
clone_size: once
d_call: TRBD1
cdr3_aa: CASSLLGQGSYEQYF
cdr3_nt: TGTGCCAGCAGTTTATTGGGACAGGGTTCCTACGAGCAGTACTTC

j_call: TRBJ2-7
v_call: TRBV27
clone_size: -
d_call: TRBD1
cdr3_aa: CASSLLKPLGQGDEQYF
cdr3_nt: TGTGCCAGCAGTTTACTAAAGCCCCTGGGACAGGGGGACGAGCAGTACTTC

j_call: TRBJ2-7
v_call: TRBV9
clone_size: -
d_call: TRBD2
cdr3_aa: CASSLGTSGFYEQYF
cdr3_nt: TGTGCCAGCAGCCTCGGGACTAGCGGCTTCTACGAGCAGTACTTC

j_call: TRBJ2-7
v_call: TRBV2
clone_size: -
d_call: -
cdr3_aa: CASISYEQYF
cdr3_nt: TGTGCCAGCATTAGCTACGAGCAGTACTTC

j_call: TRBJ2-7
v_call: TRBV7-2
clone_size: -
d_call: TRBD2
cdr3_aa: CASSLPPGGSDEQYF
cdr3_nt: TGTGCCAGCAGCTTGCCCCCTGGCGGGAGTGATGAGCAGTACTTC

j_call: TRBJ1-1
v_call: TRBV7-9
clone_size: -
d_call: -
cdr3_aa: CASSLASRVNTEAFF
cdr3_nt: TGTGCCAGCAGCTTAGCGTCCAGGGTGAACACTGAAGCTTTCTTT

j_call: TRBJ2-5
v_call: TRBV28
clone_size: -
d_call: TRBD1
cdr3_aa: CASSLRWTGQETQYF
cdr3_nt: TGTGCCAGCAGTTTAAGGTGGACAGGCCAAGAGACCCAGTACTTC

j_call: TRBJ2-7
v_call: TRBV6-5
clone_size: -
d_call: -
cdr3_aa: CASSYDRSYEQYF
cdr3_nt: TGTGCCAGCAGTTACGACAGAAGCTACGAGCAGTACTTC

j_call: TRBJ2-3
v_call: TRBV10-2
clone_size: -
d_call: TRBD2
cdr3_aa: CASSDQRELGDTQYF
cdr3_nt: TGCGCCAGCAGTGACCAGCGGGAGTTGGGAGATACGCAGTATTTT

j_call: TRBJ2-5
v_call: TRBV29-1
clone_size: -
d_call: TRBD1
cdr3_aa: CSVKTGAETQYF
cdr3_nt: TGCAGCGTGAAGACAGGGGCAGAGACCCAGTACTTC

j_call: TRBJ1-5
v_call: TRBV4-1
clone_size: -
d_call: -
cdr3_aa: CASSQVGNQPQHF
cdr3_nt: TGCGCCAGCAGCCAAGTCGGCAATCAGCCCCAGCATTTT

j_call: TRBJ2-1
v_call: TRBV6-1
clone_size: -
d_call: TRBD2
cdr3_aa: CASSEGSSGSYEQFF
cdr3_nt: TGTGCCAGCAGTGAAGGATCTAGCGGGAGCTATGAGCAGTTCTTC

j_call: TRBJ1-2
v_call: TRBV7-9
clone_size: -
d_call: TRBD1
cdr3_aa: CASRAGQGFQGYTF
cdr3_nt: TGTGCCAGCAGAGCGGGACAGGGGTTCCAAGGCTACACCTTC

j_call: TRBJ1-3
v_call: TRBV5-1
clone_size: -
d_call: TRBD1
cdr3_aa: CASSLSGTGEALSGNTIYF
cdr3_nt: TGCGCCAGCAGCTTGTCCGGGACAGGGGAAGCCCTCTCTGGAAACACCATATATTTT

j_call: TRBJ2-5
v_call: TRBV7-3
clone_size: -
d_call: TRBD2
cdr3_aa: CASSLTGGVLGVAGPLDF
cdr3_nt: TGTGCCAGCAGCTTAACGGGCGGGGTCCTAGGAGTAGCGGGGCCGCTGGACTTC

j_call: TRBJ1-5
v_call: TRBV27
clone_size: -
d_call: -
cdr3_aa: CASSNKYRGNQPQHF
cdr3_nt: TGTGCCAGCAGTAATAAGTACAGGGGCAATCAGCCCCAGCATTTT

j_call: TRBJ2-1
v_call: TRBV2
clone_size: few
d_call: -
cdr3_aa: CASSEQNNEQFF
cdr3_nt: TGTGCCAGCAGTGAACAGAACAATGAGCAGTTCTTC

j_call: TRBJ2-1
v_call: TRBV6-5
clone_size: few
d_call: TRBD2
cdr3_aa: CASSLAGVPYNEQFF
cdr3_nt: TGTGCCAGCAGTCTAGCGGGAGTCCCCTACAATGAGCAGTTCTTC

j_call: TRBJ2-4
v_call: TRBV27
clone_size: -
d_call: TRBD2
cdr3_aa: CASSFGLAGLAYF
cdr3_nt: TGTGCCAGCAGTTTCGGACTAGCGGGATTGGCGTACTTC

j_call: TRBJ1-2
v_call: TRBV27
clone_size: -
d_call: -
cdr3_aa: CASSLSGVAYGYTF
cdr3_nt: TGTGCCAGCAGTTTATCAGGGGTGGCGTATGGCTACACCTTC

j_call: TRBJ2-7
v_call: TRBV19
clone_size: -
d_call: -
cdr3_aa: CASSMGSTYEQYF
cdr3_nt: TGTGCCAGTAGCATGGGTAGCACCTACGAGCAGTACTTC